The present entry profiles one T cell receptor beta chain with its context. Produced via immunoSEQ multiplex PCR; TCRdb's table is partial and in-frame only. The sample includes roughly 59,000 clones, 90% to 95% of them seen just once. V was clipped by 0 bases and J by 4 bases, with 13 bases between them. CDR3 size: 16 residues. The germline V gene has CDR1 LNHDA and CDR2 SQIVND (reference sequence). This specimen comes from a study of OX40 agonist ivuxolimab in advanced cancers. Overall study: Administration of intravenous ivuxolimab to patients occurred every 2 weeks at 0.01 to 10 mg/kg. Mean age 60 years, range roughly 23 to 79; 82.7% male.

This clonotype was obtained from an adult with an advanced solid tumor such as melanoma, head and neck, liver or kidney cancer. This specimen consisted of CD4+ or CD8+ T cells sorted from blood, obtained in a trial of the OX40 agonist ivuxolimab. The chain has TRBV19 and TRBJ1-5, with a tentative D call TRBD1 (6 bases). The CDR3 region is CASSIDRGQWNQPQHF. For the CDR3, the DNA is TGTGCCAGTAGTATAGATCGTGGACAGTGGAATCAGCCCCAGCATTTT.